The source of this T cell receptor beta chain is a study (dated by TCRdb to the mid-2010s). Background on the whole study: The study investigated the origins of HIV persistence in individuals who naturally controlled HIV infection.

Receptor amplification or capture employed 5' RACE. Instrument used: Illumina HiSeq 2000. The public reads were reprocessed in TCRdb via fastp at Q25 and MiXCR, keeping in-frame beta chains. Rows with one shared CDR3 protein collapse into an entry with the most common genes and DNA. For this sample the table gives approximately 250 distinct CDR3 sequences, of which 20% to 25% were detected only once. About a third of the sample is in the top ten clones. To note about this clonotype: Its antigen remains undetermined. It has no much larger one-base neighbor in the sample; base qualities were not kept.

The sequence came from a male donor with HIV. The sequenced sample was total memory T cells from blood PBMCs. Explained via the paper, the cell subset or site label denotes: transitional memory CD4+ T cells.

The bases are TGTGCCAGCAGCCGCAGTTCGGAGCCCCAGCATTTT. It encodes CASSRSSEPQHF. The chain employs TRBV7-8 and TRBJ1-5, with the D gene not confidently named. V drops 5 bases and J drops 8 bases, leaving 10 bases in between. CDR1 and CDR2, per the germline V gene, are SGHVS and FQNEAQ. The CDR3 contains 12 residues, cysteine and phenylalanine counted. This entry keeps only the CDR3 DNA: 36 bases, framed from base 1.